Shown below are 32 T cell receptor beta chains from a single sample sequenced in a study of response to subunit inactivated influenza vaccine. TCRdb passed the RT-PCR reads through MiXCR, listing each CDR3 protein once. This sample yields more than 550,000 distinct CDR3 sequences, of which around 11% are seen a single time; 9.5% to 11% belongs to the top ten. These same records also appear under a second study, on T cells expressing NK-cell markers. As that report states: Template switching by 5'RACE with UMIs generated the TCR beta cDNA.

The sequencing here drew on PBMCs from blood, taken on the day of vaccination. All receptors derive from a man between 50 and 59 years old who received an inactivated influenza vaccine.

The chain employs TRBV20-1 and TRBJ1-6; no clear D. V was shortened by 2 bases and J by 13 bases, with 12 bases between the two germline ends. This CDR3 comprises 12 residues. Germline CDR1 and CDR2: DFQATT and SNEGSKA (reference sequence). CDR3 DNA sequence: TGCAGTGCTAGATCTGCTGACTCCCCCCTCCACTTT. Residues: CSARSADSPLHF.

This chain joins TRBV7-2 and TRBJ2-7; 10 bases agree with TRBD1. V shed 4 bases and J 3 bases; nucleotides not matched to a gene: 6. Germline V gene lookup returns CDR1 SGHTA and CDR2 FQGNSA. This CDR3 contains 15 residues. The CDR3 DNA sequence: TGTGCCAGCAGCTCCGGGACAGGGGTCTACTACGAGCAGTACTTC. Its translation: CASSSGTGVYYEQYF.

This clonotype has a handful of counts. J is TRBJ2-1 and V is TRBV10-3; D remains ambiguous. V was shortened by 3 bases and J by 9 bases, with 6 bases between the two germline ends. This CDR3 has 11 amino acids. Per the germline V gene, CDR1 is ENHRY and CDR2 is SYGVKD. The CDR3 DNA sequence: TGTGCCATCAGTGACTATGCTGAGCAGTTCTTC. This encodes CAISDYAEQFF.

The V and J genes are TRBV9 and TRBJ2-1; TRBD2 matches at 12 bases. J lost 6 bases, V lost 4 bases, and 5 bases had no gene match. The germline V gene has CDR1 SGDLS and CDR2 YYNGEE. This CDR3 comprises 15 residues. The CDR3 DNA sequence: TGTGCCAGCAGCCAGACTAGCGGGAGTCCCAATGAGCAGTTCTTC. Translating it yields CASSQTSGSPNEQFF.

In this sample, this clonotype turned up many times. The chain recombines TRBV7-2 with TRBJ2-5, with no clear D. With 5 bases removed from V and 4 bases from J, the gap between germline ends came to 14 bases. The CDR3 extends over 14 amino acids. Germline V gene data show CDR1 as SGHTA and CDR2 as FQGNSA. The CDR3 nucleotides are TGTGCCAGCAGCCAGATCCTAGGGTTAGAGACCCAGTACTTC. Translating gives CASSQILGLETQYF.

The chain carries TRBV27 and TRBJ1-4, with D perhaps matching TRBD1 (5 bases). The CDR3 totals 14 residues. V was pared by 5 bases and J by 8 bases, with 15 bases between. CDR1 is MNHEY, CDR2 SMNVEV, per germline (reference sequence). Here the CDR3 DNA reads TGTGCCAGCAGTCCCGGGGGGTCGTACGAAAAACTGTTTTTT. This translates into CASSPGGSYEKLFF.

This clonotype was recorded a few times. V and J are TRBV5-8 and TRBJ1-1; 7 positions match TRBD1. The germline CDR1 and CDR2 sequences are SGHTS and YDEGEE. V lost 5 bases and J lost 1; bases outside the gene matches: 14. This CDR3 region has 17 residues. The CDR3 bases are TGTGCCAGCAGGGAAGTTGACAGGGCCTATGAGAACACTGAAGCTTTCTTT. Its translation: CASREVDRAYENTEAFF.

Only a few counts were recorded for this clonotype. The J gene is TRBJ2-1, the V gene TRBV7-2; TRBD2 is a possible D gene (5 bases). V shed 3 bases and J shed 7 bases, with 13 bases lying between them. CDR3 size: 14 residues. CDR1 is SGHTA and CDR2 is FQGNSA in the germline V gene. In DNA, the CDR3 is TGTGCCAGCAGCTTGATGGACTTGGGGAATGAGCAGTTCTTC. Amino acids: CASSLMDLGNEQFF.

The chain recombines TRBV6-2 or TRBV6-3 with TRBJ2-1; 11 bases agree with TRBD2. Trimming cost V 7 bases and J 6 bases; bases outside gene matches: 5. Germline loops: CDR1 MNHEY, CDR2 SVGEGT. The CDR3 spans 14 residues. The chain's CDR3 is CASKLAGALNEQFF. In nucleotides, the CDR3 is TGTGCCAGCAAACTAGCGGGGGCCCTCAATGAGCAGTTCTTC.

This clonotype was seen more than once but under ten times. The V and J genes are TRBV4-2 and TRBJ2-5, with 8 bases aligning to TRBD1. This CDR3 is 16 amino acids long. The V segment lost 0 bases and the J segment 5 bases; nucleotides outside the gene matches: 8. Germline CDR1 LGHNA, CDR2 YNFKEQ. The CDR3 region is CASSQDRSGGGETQYF. CDR3 DNA: TGTGCCAGCAGCCAAGATAGGTCAGGGGGCGGTGAGACCCAGTACTTC.

The table lists this clonotype with a few counts. A read error is possible here, since a much larger clone lies one base away. This rearrangement joins TRBV6-1 to TRBJ2-7, with a tentative D call TRBD1 (5 bases). The CDR3 length is 13 residues. CDR1 MNHNS and CDR2 SASEGT come from the germline V gene. V lost 3 bases and J lost 1, with 7 bases in between. The CDR3 sequence is CASSDQGSYEQYF. CDR3 DNA: TGTGCCAGCAGTGACCAGGGATCCTACGAGCAGTACTTC.

There are many counts of this clonotype. The chain combines TRBV6-2 or TRBV6-3 with TRBJ2-1; 7 nucleotides line up with TRBD2. Trimming removed 1 base from V and 4 bases from J; junction bases left unmatched: 4. The CDR3 is made up of 15 amino acids. Germline V gene lookup returns CDR1 MNHEY and CDR2 SVGEGT. The CDR3 sequence: CASSYLASGYNEQFF. As DNA, the CDR3 is TGTGCCAGCAGTTACTTGGCTAGCGGTTACAATGAGCAGTTCTTC.

CDR3 bases: TGTGCCAGCAGTTCTTTTGGCAGGGGGCCCCCCTACGAGCAGTACTTC. Protein sequence: CASSSFGRGPPYEQYF. The rearrangement uses TRBV28 and TRBJ2-7; 8 bases map to TRBD1. The germline gives CDR1 MDHEN, CDR2 SYDVKM. The CDR3 totals 16 residues. Germline trimming cut 4 bases from V and 2 bases from J; bases unmatched to any gene: 10.

This clonotype appeared a few times. The genes are TRBV18 and TRBJ2-1, with D perhaps TRBD2 (8 bases). The CDR3 is 18 residues long. Germline loops: CDR1 KGHSH, CDR2 LQKENI. Trimming cost V 0 bases and J 4 bases, with 19 bases left between them. CDR3 residues: CASSPPSGGLGIYNEQFF. The CDR3 DNA reads TGTGCCAGCTCACCACCTTCAGGGGGACTAGGGATTTACAATGAGCAGTTCTTC.

This clonotype was counted once. The CDR3 spells CASSQVPAGGEQYF. Here the CDR3 DNA reads TGTGCCAGCAGCCAAGTGCCAGCGGGAGGAGAGCAGTACTTC. The J gene is TRBJ2-7, the V gene TRBV3-1; 9 nucleotides line up with TRBD2. The CDR3 covers 14 residues. The V gene's germline CDR1 is LGHDT and CDR2 YNNKEL (reference sequence). The V and J ends lost 1 base and 7 bases, in that order; junction bases with no gene match: 5.

The V and J genes are TRBV21-1 and TRBJ2-5; the D call of TRBD1 is as the table states it, not checked on the DNA. TRBV21-1 is assigned pseudogene status. The CDR3 sequence is 14 residues long. The CDR3 region is CASSKDEGRETQYF. CDR3 in DNA: TGTGCCAGCAGCAAAGACGAGGGGCGGGAGACCCAGTACTTC.

With respect to this clonotype: A read error is possible here, since a much larger clone lies one base away. The CDR3 region has the DNA TGTGCCAGCAGTTTGACAGGGAGGTTCCACGAGCAGTACTTC. This encodes CASSLTGRFHEQYF. The rearrangement uses TRBV12-3 or TRBV12-4 and TRBJ2-7, with D tentatively TRBD1 (7 bases). The length of the CDR3 is 14 residues. Trimming took off 3 bases at V and 5 bases at J, with 14 bases between the two ends.

The V and J genes are TRBV5-1 and TRBJ2-1; 8 nucleotides line up with TRBD1. The V gene end was trimmed by 4 bases and the J gene end by 5 bases; junction bases not matched to a gene: 5. The CDR3 has 14 amino acids. The germline gives CDR1 SGHRS, CDR2 YFSETQ. The CDR3 DNA is TGCGCCAGCAGCCCCGGACAGGGTCACAATGAGCAGTTCTTC. Protein: CASSPGQGHNEQFF.

The chain couples TRBV7-9 to TRBJ2-7; 7 nucleotides line up with TRBD1. Germline V gene data show CDR1 as SEHNR and CDR2 as FQNEAQ (reference sequence). With 4 bases clipped from V and 3 bases from J, the junction kept 3 bases outside the gene matches. CDR3 length equals 13 residues. CDR3 DNA sequence: TGTGCCAGCAGCTGGGGGACAGACTACGAGCAGTACTTC. It is translated as CASSWGTDYEQYF. The whole variable domain, filled in from reference TRBV7-9 and TRBJ2-7, reads DTGVSQNPRHKITKRGQNVTFRCDPISEHNRLYWYRQTLGQGPEFLTYFQNEAQLEKSRLLSDRFSAERPKGSFSTLEIQRTEQGDSAMYLCASSWGTDYEQYFGPGTRLTVT.

There are many counts of this clonotype. The V gene is TRBV4-3, the J gene TRBJ2-4; the match to TRBD1 covers 7 bases. V shed 0 bases, J shed 0 bases, and the junction held 5 bases outside the gene matches. Germline V CDR1 and CDR2: LGHNA, YSLEER. The CDR3 is 17 residues long. The CDR3 nucleotides are TGCGCCAGCAGCCAAGATCACGGGACAGTAGCCAAAAACATTCAGTACTTC. It is translated as CASSQDHGTVAKNIQYF.

The sample holds many counts of this clonotype. V gene TRBV6-1 combines with J gene TRBJ2-1; maybe TRBD2 (5 bases). Trimming stripped 3 bases from V and 0 bases from J, with 6 bases between. Germline CDR1 reads MNHNS; CDR2 reads SASEGT. CDR3 size: 14 residues. Written as DNA, the CDR3 is TGTGCCAGCAGTGAGAGGGACTCCTACAATGAGCAGTTCTTC. This encodes CASSERDSYNEQFF.

This clonotype showed up just a few times. This chain links TRBV10-3 with TRBJ2-3, with a tentative D call TRBD2 (6 bases). Germline CDR1 ENHRY, CDR2 SYGVKD. This CDR3 has 15 residues. Trimming cost V 6 bases and J 2 bases, with 15 bases left between them. CDR3 sequence reads: CAIRLGLTPTDTQYF. The CDR3, as DNA: TGTGCCATCAGACTCGGACTAACCCCCACAGATACGCAGTATTTT.

This clonotype showed up many times. The rearrangement uses TRBV7-2 and TRBJ2-3; no definite D call. The germline V gene has CDR1 SGHTA and CDR2 FQGNSA. CDR3 length: 14 amino acids. V lost 2 bases and J 6 bases, leaving 12 bases between the germline ends. The CDR3 loop reads CASSLLAPGDTQYF. The CDR3 nucleotides read TGTGCCAGCAGCTTATTGGCTCCCGGGGATACGCAGTATTTT.

The chain links TRBV5-1 to TRBJ1-5; TRBD1 might be the D (6 bases). The CDR3 runs to 14 residues. Trimming cost V 4 bases and J 3 bases, with 11 bases left between them. CDR1 and CDR2 (germline): SGHRS, YFSETQ. The CDR3 region is CASSPGHFNQPQHF. DNA of the CDR3: TGCGCCAGCAGCCCGGGACATTTCAATCAGCCCCAGCATTTT. The whole variable domain, filled in from reference TRBV5-1 and TRBJ1-5, reads KAGVTQTPRYLIKTRGQQVTLSCSPISGHRSVSWYQQTPGQGLQFLFEYFSETQRNKGNFPGRFSGRQFSNSRSEMNVSTLELGDSALYLCASSPGHFNQPQHFGDGTRLSIL.

This clonotype was seen at least ten times. The rearrangement joins TRBV9 to TRBJ1-1; D unresolved. This CDR3 spans 13 amino acids. The germline gives CDR1 SGDLS, CDR2 YYNGEE. Trimming shortened V by 4 bases and J by 5 bases, and 12 bases separated the two germline ends. CDR3 sequence: CASSSLGETEAFF. In DNA, the CDR3 is TGTGCCAGCAGCTCCCTGGGAGAAACTGAAGCTTTCTTT.

This clonotype was detected a few times. The chain couples TRBV19 to TRBJ2-7; 7 positions match TRBD1. Germline V gene data show CDR1 as LNHDA and CDR2 as SQIVND (reference sequence). The CDR3 contains 13 residues. V shed 6 bases, J shed 5 bases, and the junction held 7 bases outside the gene matches. The CDR3 spells CASRETGSNEQYF. Here the CDR3 DNA reads TGTGCCAGTAGGGAGACAGGGTCTAACGAGCAGTACTTC.

This rearrangement joins TRBV12-3 or TRBV12-4 to TRBJ2-3; 10 nucleotides align to TRBD2. This CDR3 comprises 15 residues. Trimming at V came to 7 bases and at J to 2 bases, leaving 6 bases not matched to a gene. This chain's CDR3 is CASNLSGRNTDTQYF. CDR3 DNA sequence: TGTGCCAGCAACCTTAGCGGGAGGAACACAGATACGCAGTATTTT.

This clonotype was counted a few times. V is TRBV20-1 and J is TRBJ2-7; 11 bases agree with TRBD2. The germline CDR1 and CDR2 sequences are DFQATT and SNEGSKA (reference sequence). This CDR3 spans 17 amino acids. The junction had 7 bases not matched to a gene; V was cut back by 0 bases and J by 0 bases. DNA for the CDR3: TGCAGTGCTAGAGACTCTTTCCTAGCGGGAGGCTCCTACGAGCAGTACTTC. Translating gives CSARDSFLAGGSYEQYF.

The chain employs TRBV10-3 and TRBJ2-7; D possibly corresponds to TRBD1 (5 bases). V was trimmed by 7 bases and J by 3 bases, leaving 16 bases between them. Germline V gene sequence: CDR1 ENHRY, CDR2 SYGVKD. This CDR3 comprises 14 residues. CDR3 sequence (DNA): TGTGCCATCACCTCCGTGCAGGGAAACTACGAGCAGTACTTC. This gives the protein CAITSVQGNYEQYF.

This chain connects TRBV5-5 to TRBJ2-3, with D possibly being TRBD2 (6 bases). Germline V gene lookup returns CDR1 SGHKS and CDR2 YYEKEE (reference sequence). Trimming removed 3 bases at V and 4 bases at J, with 12 bases between. The CDR3 totals 14 residues. CDR3 amino acids: CASSSGVGSDTQYF. The CDR3 DNA reads TGTGCCAGCAGCTCGGGAGTTGGCTCAGATACGCAGTATTTT.

The chain joins TRBV10-3 to TRBJ2-5; 8 positions agree with TRBD2. The CDR3 contains 13 residues. With 10 bases clipped from V and 3 bases from J, the junction kept 7 bases outside the gene matches. Germline CDR1 reads ENHRY; CDR2 reads SYGVKD. CDR3 DNA sequence: TGTGCCACAACACTAGCGGTAGAAGAGACCCAGTACTTC. Protein: CATTLAVEETQYF.

This clonotype occurred many times. V gene TRBV5-6 combines with J gene TRBJ2-5; 9 nucleotides match TRBD2. Germline CDR1 reads SGHDT; CDR2 reads YYEEEE. There are 15 residues in the CDR3. V dropped 2 bases and J dropped 4; count of bases not matched to a gene: 6. This CDR3 reads CASSLQATSGETQYF. CDR3 DNA sequence: TGTGCCAGCAGCTTACAGGCGACTAGCGGAGAGACCCAGTACTTC.